Listed below are T cell receptor beta chains from one sample, sequenced in a study of OX40 agonist ivuxolimab in advanced cancers. Data came from immunoSEQ multiplex PCR; TCRdb stores just in-frame clones and leaves some out. The data show 14,000 to 15,000 clones, roughly nine tenths seen once. The sequenced sample was CD4+ or CD8+ T cells sorted from blood, obtained in a trial of the OX40 agonist ivuxolimab. The source is an adult with an advanced solid tumor such as melanoma, head and neck, liver or kidney cancer. CDR3s include the opening cysteine and the closing phenylalanine or tryptophan. The order of the fields is clone size, D gene, J gene, V gene, CDR3 protein, CDR3 DNA. The D gene is left open where the match is weak. Clone size is shown for a subset of rows, as once, few, many or a class of expanded clone.

clone_size: NA; d_call: TRBD2; j_call: TRBJ2-1; v_call: TRBV7-9; cdr3_aa: CASSPPGLAGGDYNEQFF; cdr3_nt: TGTGCCAGCAGCCCACCCGGACTAGCGGGAGGGGACTACAATGAGCAGTTCTTC
clone_size: NA; d_call: NA; j_call: TRBJ2-7; v_call: TRBV27; cdr3_aa: CASSLSGTYSYEQYF; cdr3_nt: TGTGCCAGCAGTTTATCCGGGACTTACTCCTACGAGCAGTACTTC
clone_size: once; d_call: TRBD1; j_call: TRBJ2-7; v_call: TRBV6-6; cdr3_aa: CASSYSDRRSEQYF; cdr3_nt: TGTGCCAGCAGTTACTCGGACAGGAGGAGCGAGCAGTACTTC
clone_size: NA; d_call: TRBD2; j_call: TRBJ2-1; v_call: TRBV6-5; cdr3_aa: CASSYSSSGIYNEQFF; cdr3_nt: TGTGCCAGCAGTTACTCGTCTAGCGGGATCTACAATGAGCAGTTCTTC
clone_size: hyperexpanded; d_call: TRBD1; j_call: TRBJ1-1; v_call: TRBV5-5; cdr3_aa: CASSMDREAFF; cdr3_nt: TGTGCCAGCAGCATGGACAGGGAAGCTTTCTTT
clone_size: NA; d_call: TRBD2; j_call: TRBJ2-1; v_call: TRBV10-2; cdr3_aa: CASSSGLAVHEQFF; cdr3_nt: TGCGCCAGCAGTTCGGGACTAGCCGTTCATGAGCAGTTCTTC
clone_size: NA; d_call: NA; j_call: TRBJ1-5; v_call: TRBV7-6; cdr3_aa: CASSLEADSNQPQHF; cdr3_nt: TGTGCCAGCAGCTTAGAGGCGGATAGCAATCAGCCCCAGCATTTT
clone_size: NA; d_call: NA; j_call: TRBJ2-7; v_call: TRBV7-8; cdr3_aa: CASSWGLESSYEQYF; cdr3_nt: TGTGCCAGCAGCTGGGGACTGGAGAGCTCCTACGAGCAGTACTTC
clone_size: NA; d_call: NA; j_call: TRBJ2-3; v_call: TRBV11-3; cdr3_aa: CASSLNSGDTQYF; cdr3_nt: TGTGCCAGCAGCTTAAATTCTGGAGATACGCAGTATTTT
clone_size: NA; d_call: NA; j_call: TRBJ2-7; v_call: TRBV27; cdr3_aa: CASSYGNHYEQYF; cdr3_nt: TGTGCCAGCAGTTACGGGAACCACTACGAGCAGTACTTC
clone_size: NA; d_call: NA; j_call: TRBJ2-6; v_call: TRBV4-1; cdr3_aa: CASSPVTSGANVLTF; cdr3_nt: TGCGCCAGCAGCCCAGTCACCTCTGGGGCCAACGTCCTGACTTTC
clone_size: NA; d_call: NA; j_call: TRBJ2-7; v_call: TRBV7-9; cdr3_aa: CAIPGTSYEQYF; cdr3_nt: TGTGCCATCCCCGGGACATCCTACGAGCAGTACTTC
clone_size: once; d_call: TRBD2; j_call: TRBJ2-3; v_call: TRBV11-2; cdr3_aa: CASSLEFSASGNYFTDTQYF; cdr3_nt: TGTGCCAGCAGCTTAGAATTTTCCGCTAGCGGGAATTATTTCACAGATACGCAGTATTTT
clone_size: once; d_call: NA; j_call: TRBJ2-1; v_call: TRBV29-1; cdr3_aa: CSVGKGGNEQFF; cdr3_nt: TGCAGCGTTGGGAAGGGGGGCAATGAGCAGTTCTTC
clone_size: NA; d_call: NA; j_call: TRBJ1-5; v_call: TRBV27; cdr3_aa: CASSLRDSNQPQHF; cdr3_nt: TGTGCCAGCAGTTTAAGGGATAGCAATCAGCCCCAGCATTTT
clone_size: NA; d_call: NA; j_call: TRBJ2-5; v_call: TRBV6-1; cdr3_aa: CASTPWVFKETQYF; cdr3_nt: TGTGCCAGCACCCCCTGGGTATTCAAGGAGACCCAGTACTTC
clone_size: NA; d_call: TRBD1; j_call: TRBJ1-5; v_call: TRBV15; cdr3_aa: CATSDIPGGGQPQHF; cdr3_nt: TGTGCCACCAGCGATATCCCAGGGGGCGGTCAGCCCCAGCATTTT
clone_size: NA; d_call: TRBD1; j_call: TRBJ2-7; v_call: TRBV6-5; cdr3_aa: CASSYSTGGYEQYF; cdr3_nt: TGTGCCAGCAGTTACTCGACAGGGGGCTACGAGCAGTACTTC
clone_size: NA; d_call: TRBD1; j_call: TRBJ2-7; v_call: TRBV28; cdr3_aa: CASSFYNTTGGVIHEQYF; cdr3_nt: TGTGCCAGCAGTTTTTATAATACCACAGGGGGCGTTATCCACGAGCAGTACTTC
clone_size: NA; d_call: TRBD2; j_call: TRBJ2-5; v_call: TRBV5-8; cdr3_aa: CASSKLRTSGMQETQYF; cdr3_nt: TGTGCCAGCAGCAAATTGCGGACTAGCGGGATGCAAGAGACCCAGTACTTC
clone_size: NA; d_call: TRBD1; j_call: TRBJ2-3; v_call: TRBV10-3; cdr3_aa: CAISETTGTGTDTQYF; cdr3_nt: TGTGCCATCAGTGAGACCACGGGGACAGGGACAGATACGCAGTATTTT
clone_size: NA; d_call: NA; j_call: TRBJ2-7; v_call: TRBV29-1; cdr3_aa: CSVVDGYEQYF; cdr3_nt: TGCAGCGTTGTTGACGGCTACGAGCAGTACTTC
clone_size: NA; d_call: NA; j_call: TRBJ2-1; v_call: TRBV2; cdr3_aa: CASRKGVSSYNEQFF; cdr3_nt: TGTGCCAGCAGGAAGGGGGTAAGCTCCTACAATGAGCAGTTCTTC
clone_size: NA; d_call: TRBD2; j_call: TRBJ2-1; v_call: TRBV27; cdr3_aa: CASSLTSGYNEQFF; cdr3_nt: TGTGCCAGCAGTTTAACTAGCGGATACAATGAGCAGTTCTTC
clone_size: NA; d_call: NA; j_call: TRBJ1-1; v_call: TRBV27; cdr3_aa: CASSLVGGITEAFF; cdr3_nt: TGTGCCAGCAGTTTAGTAGGGGGAATCACTGAAGCTTTCTTT
clone_size: once; d_call: NA; j_call: TRBJ1-3; v_call: TRBV5-5; cdr3_aa: CASTDLSGNTIYF; cdr3_nt: TGTGCCAGCACGGACCTATCTGGAAACACCATATATTTT
clone_size: NA; d_call: NA; j_call: TRBJ2-2; v_call: TRBV27; cdr3_aa: CASSWQGFTGELFF; cdr3_nt: TGTGCCAGCAGTTGGCAGGGGTTCACCGGGGAGCTGTTTTTT
clone_size: NA; d_call: NA; j_call: TRBJ2-7; v_call: TRBV27; cdr3_aa: CASSLADHSYEQYF; cdr3_nt: TGTGCCAGCAGTTTAGCGGATCACTCCTACGAGCAGTACTTC
clone_size: NA; d_call: TRBD1; j_call: TRBJ1-5; v_call: TRBV7-6; cdr3_aa: CASSLVTGSDQPQHF; cdr3_nt: TGTGCCAGCAGCTTAGTGACAGGGTCTGATCAGCCCCAGCATTTT
clone_size: NA; d_call: NA; j_call: TRBJ2-1; v_call: TRBV5-1; cdr3_aa: CASSLGTDNEQFF; cdr3_nt: TGCGCCAGCAGCTTGGGGACAGACAATGAGCAGTTCTTC
clone_size: NA; d_call: TRBD2; j_call: TRBJ2-3; v_call: TRBV27; cdr3_aa: CASSPSAGESSDTQYF; cdr3_nt: TGTGCCAGCAGTCCGTCCGCGGGAGAATCGTCAGATACGCAGTATTTT
clone_size: few; d_call: TRBD2; j_call: TRBJ2-1; v_call: TRBV7-3; cdr3_aa: CASSQSGSDINEQFF; cdr3_nt: TGTGCCAGCAGCCAAAGCGGGAGTGATATCAATGAGCAGTTCTTC
clone_size: once; d_call: NA; j_call: TRBJ2-7; v_call: TRBV27; cdr3_aa: CASSLDRTYEQYF; cdr3_nt: TGTGCCAGCAGTTTAGACAGAACCTACGAGCAGTACTTC
clone_size: NA; d_call: NA; j_call: TRBJ2-1; v_call: TRBV28; cdr3_aa: CASSFVTYNEQFF; cdr3_nt: TGTGCCAGCAGTTTCGTTACATACAATGAGCAGTTCTTC
clone_size: NA; d_call: NA; j_call: TRBJ2-2; v_call: TRBV9; cdr3_aa: CASSVDGSGELFF; cdr3_nt: TGTGCCAGCAGCGTAGACGGTTCCGGGGAGCTGTTTTTT
clone_size: NA; d_call: NA; j_call: TRBJ2-7; v_call: TRBV5-1; cdr3_aa: CASSPGRGVTYEQYF; cdr3_nt: TGCGCCAGCAGCCCAGGGAGGGGGGTGACCTACGAGCAGTACTTC
clone_size: NA; d_call: TRBD2; j_call: TRBJ2-3; v_call: TRBV29-1; cdr3_aa: CSVEGRLAGEGDTQYF; cdr3_nt: TGCAGCGTTGAGGGAAGACTAGCGGGAGAGGGAGATACGCAGTATTTT
clone_size: NA; d_call: NA; j_call: TRBJ2-3; v_call: TRBV7-3; cdr3_aa: CASSLGTKITDTQYF; cdr3_nt: TGTGCCAGCAGCTTAGGGACCAAAATCACAGATACGCAGTATTTT
clone_size: NA; d_call: NA; j_call: TRBJ2-7; v_call: TRBV2; cdr3_aa: CASSESTGEGEEQYF; cdr3_nt: TGTGCCAGCAGTGAAAGCACAGGGGAGGGGGAGGAGCAGTACTTC
clone_size: few; d_call: NA; j_call: TRBJ2-3; v_call: TRBV7-6; cdr3_aa: CASSLSGNTDTQYF; cdr3_nt: TGTGCCAGCAGCTTAAGTGGTAACACAGATACGCAGTATTTT
clone_size: once; d_call: TRBD1; j_call: TRBJ1-2; v_call: TRBV2; cdr3_aa: CASSDPGQGIGYGYTF; cdr3_nt: TGTGCCAGCAGTGACCCGGGACAGGGGATCGGATATGGCTACACCTTC
clone_size: NA; d_call: TRBD1; j_call: TRBJ1-1; v_call: TRBV5-1; cdr3_aa: CASSLGGGFTEAFF; cdr3_nt: TGCGCCAGCAGCTTGGGAGGGGGCTTCACTGAAGCTTTCTTT